The following is a TCR beta chain sequence with its context. The sample originates from a study of shared clonotypes between healthy human individuals. An even split of each subset's genomic DNA across several immunoSEQ plates was performed. The repertoire was sequenced with immunoSEQ multiplex PCR; TCRdb's copy has only in-frame clones and lacks some. The sample yields fewer than 700,000 clones, just over 75% seen once. V dropped 4 bases and J dropped 1 base, with 14 bases sitting between them. The CDR3 consists of 16 residues. The germline V gene encodes CDR1 MNHNY and CDR2 SVGAGI (reference sequence).

The sample consisted of PBMCs. The V and J genes are TRBV6-6 and TRBJ2-1, with D perhaps TRBD2 (5 bases). The sequence derives from a woman in her 40s in good health. Some clones in this sample may be carry-over from other donors' samples. CDR3 DNA: TGTGCCAGCAGTTCGTCTAGTGGGAGATCCTACAATGAGCAGTTCTTC. Its translation is CASSSSSGRSYNEQFF.